The text below deals with one TCR beta chain. Its specificity is not known. The study ran its PCR with 60 Vbeta and 13 Jbeta primers. The data were produced by immunoSEQ multiplex PCR, yet TCRdb's version contains in-frame clones alone and is incomplete. Counted here are around 76,000 clones, about two thirds occurring once; the ten biggest clones make up roughly 10%. V lost 3 bases, J lost 1 base, and 2 bases stayed unmatched. Germline-derived CDR1 and CDR2 are MGHRA and YSYEKL. CDR3 length: 14 residues. This record belongs to a study of cytomegalovirus exposure and HLA in healthy donors. Study-wide findings and caveats: TCR beta sequences reportedly predicted most subjects' HLA-A and HLA-B alleles accurately. The listing of some 170 TCR beta chains classed them as cytomegalovirus-associated.

Sequencing was done on a sample of PBMCs. The clonotype was recovered from a woman aged 45-60 years in good health and CMV-seropositive. The chain joins TRBV4-1 to TRBJ2-7; 8 nucleotides align to TRBD2. The CDR3 DNA reads TGCGCCAGCAGCCAGGCGGGGGGATCCTACGAGCAGTACTTC. Protein product: CASSQAGGSYEQYF.